These 21 T cell receptor beta chains came from one sample sequenced in a study of cytomegalovirus exposure and HLA in healthy donors. PCR employed 60 Vbeta and 13 Jbeta primers. Repertoires were generated with immunoSEQ multiplex PCR, while TCRdb's copy carries only in-frame clones and drops some. Of some 140,000 clones listed, under 80% are singletons. Input material: PBMCs. The receptors were sampled from a man younger than 30 in good health and CMV-seropositive.

The chain carries TRBV2 and TRBJ2-6; TRBD1 matches at 7 bases. Germline CDR1 reads SNHLY; CDR2 reads FYNNEI. Trimming cost V 5 bases and J 2 bases; bases outside gene matches: 3. This CDR3 spans 15 amino acids. CDR3 in DNA: TGTGCCAGCAGTTTAGGGGGCGCTGGGGCCAACGTCCTGACTTTC. It yields the protein CASSLGGAGANVLTF.

In its sample, this clone was seen a few times. This chain joins TRBV7-9 and TRBJ1-2; D not certain. The ends were cut back, 2 bases at V and 8 bases at J, with 12 bases in the middle. There are 13 residues in the CDR3. Per the germline V gene, CDR1 is SEHNR and CDR2 is FQNEAQ (reference sequence). The CDR3 region has the DNA TGTGCCAGCAGCTTAACCCCGAGGAAGGGCTACACCTTC. Encoded protein: CASSLTPRKGYTF.

The chain is built from TRBV6-5 and TRBJ1-6; 10 positions match TRBD1. The CDR3 totals 14 residues. The V and J ends lost 6 bases and 10 bases, in that order; junction bases with no gene match: 6. CDR1 is MNHEY and CDR2 is SVGAGI in the germline V gene. The CDR3: CASSPGTGVSPLHF. The CDR3 nucleotides read TGTGCCAGCAGCCCCGGGACAGGGGTCTCACCCCTCCACTTT.

The CDR3 protein is CASSLNRELTDTQYF. CDR3 nucleotide sequence: TGTGCCAGCAGCTTAAACAGGGAATTAACAGATACGCAGTATTTT. The gene calls are TRBV7-9 and TRBJ2-3; a weak D match, TRBD1 (6 bases). This CDR3 is built from 15 residues. Germline CDR1 is SEHNR and CDR2 is FQNEAQ (reference sequence). Trimming removed 2 bases at V and 3 bases at J, with 12 bases between.

The chain recombines TRBV29-1 with TRBJ2-1, with D hard to call. The CDR3 is 14 residues long. The V end was cut by 4 bases, the J end by 2 bases, with 12 bases between. Germline V CDR1 and CDR2: SQVTM, ANQGSEA. CDR3 sequence reads: CSVGDAYAYNEQFF. In DNA form, the CDR3 reads TGCAGCGTTGGAGACGCGTACGCCTACAATGAGCAGTTCTTC.

V usage is TRBV19 and J usage is TRBJ2-4; weak D call: TRBD1 (6 bases). The CDR3 covers 16 residues. V gave up 0 bases and J gave up 9 bases, with 18 bases separating them. Per the germline V gene, CDR1 is LNHDA and CDR2 is SQIVND (reference sequence). The CDR3 DNA follows: TGTGCCAGTAGTATAGACCAGGGGAAGTTTGGAGGCATTCAGTACTTC. It encodes CASSIDQGKFGGIQYF.

The chain recombines TRBV9 with TRBJ1-1; maybe TRBD1 (5 bases). The CDR3 runs 15 residues. V dropped 4 bases and J dropped 0 bases, with 13 bases sitting between them. Germline-derived CDR1 and CDR2 are SGDLS and YYNGEE. The CDR3 reads CASSIGYRLNTEAFF. The CDR3 DNA reads as TGTGCCAGCAGCATAGGGTACAGGCTGAACACTGAAGCTTTCTTT.

This clone has more than one count but fewer than ten. The chain is built from TRBV19 and TRBJ1-4; 7 bases match TRBD1. Germline V gene lookup returns CDR1 LNHDA and CDR2 SQIVND (reference sequence). Trimming took 8 bases from V and 4 from J; bases not matched to a gene: 7. This CDR3 spans 14 amino acids. CDR3 in amino acids: CASSPGTVNEKLFF. CDR3 bases: TGTGCCAGTTCACCCGGGACAGTTAATGAAAAACTGTTTTTT.

The rearrangement links TRBV5-1 to TRBJ1-3; D call uncertain. V was trimmed by 1 base and J by 3 bases, leaving 14 bases between them. Germline V gene lookup returns CDR1 SGHRS and CDR2 YFSETQ. This CDR3 contains 16 residues. Here the CDR3 reads CASSLSRGAGGNTIYF. In nucleotides, the CDR3 is TGCGCCAGCAGCTTGTCTCGCGGTGCGGGTGGAAACACCATATATTTT.

The rearrangement joins TRBV7-2 to TRBJ1-1; TRBD1 matches at 9 bases. Germline lookup yields CDR1 SGHTA and CDR2 FQGNSA. The trim removed 6 bases at V and 6 bases at J, leaving 5 bases unmatched. This CDR3 has 13 amino acids. The CDR3 protein is CASRQGAWAEAFF. In DNA form, the CDR3 reads TGTGCCAGCAGACAGGGGGCGTGGGCTGAAGCTTTCTTT.

The rearrangement joins TRBV19 to TRBJ1-5; possible D gene TRBD1, 5 bases. The ends were cut back, 1 base at V and 4 bases at J, with 8 bases in the middle. This CDR3 has 14 residues. The germline V gene has CDR1 LNHDA and CDR2 SQIVND (reference sequence). CDR3 sequence: CASSIVPGNQPQHF. DNA of the CDR3: TGTGCCAGTAGTATAGTACCAGGGAATCAGCCCCAGCATTTT.

This clone occurred a few times. The same CDR3 is also encoded by other DNA sequences in this sample. The chain carries TRBV13 and TRBJ1-1; D uncertain. V dropped 4 bases and J dropped 6 bases, with 9 bases sitting between them. The CDR3 loop spans 12 amino acids. Looked up from germline, CDR1 is PRHDT and CDR2 is FYEKMQ (reference sequence). CDR3 loop: CASSSTSPEAFF. The CDR3 DNA reads as TGTGCCAGCAGCTCGACATCCCCTGAAGCTTTCTTT.

The gene calls are TRBV4-1 and TRBJ1-2; no clear D gene. The CDR3 extends over 15 amino acids. Germline CDR1 and CDR2: MGHRA and YSYEKL. V lost 0 bases to trimming and J lost 2 bases, with 10 bases between them. The DNA for the CDR3 is TGCGCCAGCAGCCAAGAGGCCTTCGTAAACTATGGCTACACCTTC. Translating gives CASSQEAFVNYGYTF.

The chain has TRBV7-9 and TRBJ1-2; 7 bases are a match to TRBD1. The germline gives CDR1 SEHNR, CDR2 FQNEAQ (reference sequence). Germline trimming cut 3 bases from V and 1 base from J; bases unmatched to any gene: 5. This CDR3 region has 15 residues. The CDR3 DNA reads TGTGCCAGCAGCTTCTGGGACAGCCTTAACTATGGCTACACCTTC. Its translation: CASSFWDSLNYGYTF. Full variable domain (outside the CDR3, taken from reference TRBV7-9 and TRBJ1-2): DTGVSQNPRHKITKRGQNVTFRCDPISEHNRLYWYRQTLGQGPEFLTYFQNEAQLEKSRLLSDRFSAERPKGSFSTLEIQRTEQGDSAMYLCASSFWDSLNYGYTFGSGTRLTVV.

This chain connects TRBV11-2 to TRBJ1-5; weak D call: TRBD1 (5 bases). Germline CDR1 and CDR2: SGHAT and FQNNGV. The V end was cut by 0 bases, the J end by 4 bases, with 16 bases between. CDR3 length: 17 amino acids. The CDR3 sequence is CASSLDPTGTANQPQHF. The CDR3, as DNA: TGTGCCAGCAGCTTAGATCCTACGGGGACTGCTAATCAGCCCCAGCATTTT.

The chain has TRBV2 and TRBJ2-1; maybe TRBD2 (5 bases). The CDR3 contains 13 residues. CDR1 and CDR2 (germline): SNHLY, FYNNEI. V was shortened by 3 bases and J by 7 bases, with 10 bases between the two germline ends. This CDR3 is CASSEYPGNEQFF. In DNA, the CDR3 is TGTGCCAGCAGTGAGTATCCGGGAAATGAGCAGTTCTTC.

The chain combines TRBV29-1 with TRBJ2-2, with D possibly TRBD2 on 6 matching bases. The CDR3 is 13 amino acids. V lost 7 bases to trimming and J lost 6 bases, with 15 bases between them. Germline-derived CDR1 and CDR2 are SQVTM and ANQGSEA. The CDR3 region is CSAVIWGAGELFF. CDR3 sequence (DNA): TGCAGCGCTGTTATATGGGGGGCCGGGGAGCTGTTTTTT.

The genes are TRBV14 and TRBJ1-2; D gene unclear. Germline values: CDR1 SGHDN, CDR2 FVKESK. This CDR3 comprises 13 residues. V was pared by 1 base and J by 8 bases, with 11 bases between. DNA for the CDR3: TGTGCCAGCAGCCAAGTCAGGAATGGGGGCTACACCTTC. Its protein is CASSQVRNGGYTF.

J is TRBJ2-1 and V is TRBV27; 8 bases map to TRBD2. Germline V gene lookup returns CDR1 MNHEY and CDR2 SMNVEV (reference sequence). This CDR3 comprises 15 residues. V trimming: 3 bases; J trimming: 6 bases; junction bases outside the gene matches: 7. CDR3: CASSFHGTRVNEQFF. The CDR3 nucleotides are TGTGCCAGCAGTTTCCACGGGACTAGGGTCAATGAGCAGTTCTTC.

The chain uses TRBV4-2 and TRBJ2-1; 9 bases match TRBD2. The germline V gene has CDR1 LGHNA and CDR2 YNFKEQ. Trimming cost V 1 base and J 3 bases; bases outside gene matches: 7. This CDR3 comprises 17 residues. CDR3 loop: CASSQVPGTSSYNEQFF. CDR3 nucleotide sequence: TGTGCCAGCAGCCAAGTCCCCGGGACTAGCAGCTACAATGAGCAGTTCTTC.

The gene calls are TRBV5-6 and TRBJ2-3, with D possibly matching TRBD2 (6 bases). The CDR3 loop spans 16 amino acids. Trimming took off 1 base at V and 1 base at J, with 13 bases between the two ends. The germline V gene has CDR1 SGHDT and CDR2 YYEEEE. The CDR3 bases are TGTGCCAGCAGCTTGTCTCCGGGAGTAGGCACAGATACGCAGTATTTT. Protein: CASSLSPGVGTDTQYF.